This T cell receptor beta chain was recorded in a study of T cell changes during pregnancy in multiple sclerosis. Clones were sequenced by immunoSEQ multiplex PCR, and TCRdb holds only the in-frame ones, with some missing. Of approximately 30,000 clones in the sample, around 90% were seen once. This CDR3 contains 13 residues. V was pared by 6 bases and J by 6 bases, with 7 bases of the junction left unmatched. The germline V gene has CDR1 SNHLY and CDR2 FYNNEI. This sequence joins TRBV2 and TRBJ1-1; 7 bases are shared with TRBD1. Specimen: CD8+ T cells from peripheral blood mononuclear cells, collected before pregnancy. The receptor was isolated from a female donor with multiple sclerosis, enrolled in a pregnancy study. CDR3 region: CASRGGDISEAFF. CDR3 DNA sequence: TGTGCCAGCAGAGGGGGCGACATCTCTGAAGCTTTCTTT.